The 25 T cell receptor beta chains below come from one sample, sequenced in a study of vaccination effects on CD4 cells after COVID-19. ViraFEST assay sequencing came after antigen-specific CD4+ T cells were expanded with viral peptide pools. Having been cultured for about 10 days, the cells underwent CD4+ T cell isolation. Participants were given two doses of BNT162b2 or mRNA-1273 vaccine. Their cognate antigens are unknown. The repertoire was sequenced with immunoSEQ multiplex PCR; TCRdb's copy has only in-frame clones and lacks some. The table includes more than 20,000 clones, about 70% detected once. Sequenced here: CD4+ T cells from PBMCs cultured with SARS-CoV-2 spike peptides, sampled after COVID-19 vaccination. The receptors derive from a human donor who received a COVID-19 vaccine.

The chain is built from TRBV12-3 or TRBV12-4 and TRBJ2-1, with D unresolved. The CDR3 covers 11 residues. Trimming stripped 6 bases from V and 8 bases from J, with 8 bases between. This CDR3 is CASRRSDEQFF. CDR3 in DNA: TGTGCCAGCAGGCGGAGCGATGAGCAGTTCTTC.

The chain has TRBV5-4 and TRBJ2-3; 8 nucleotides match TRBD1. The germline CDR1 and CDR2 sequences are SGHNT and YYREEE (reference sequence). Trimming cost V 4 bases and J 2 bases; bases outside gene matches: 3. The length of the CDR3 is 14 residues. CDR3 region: CASSPDRVTDTQYF. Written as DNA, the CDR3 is TGTGCCAGCAGCCCGGACAGGGTCACAGATACGCAGTATTTT.

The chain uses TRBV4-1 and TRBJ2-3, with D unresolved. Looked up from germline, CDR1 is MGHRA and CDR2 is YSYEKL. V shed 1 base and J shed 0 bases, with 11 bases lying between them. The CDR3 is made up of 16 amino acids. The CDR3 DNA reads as TGCGCCAGCAGCCAAGTAAACCTGATTAGCACAGATACGCAGTATTTT. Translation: CASSQVNLISTDTQYF.

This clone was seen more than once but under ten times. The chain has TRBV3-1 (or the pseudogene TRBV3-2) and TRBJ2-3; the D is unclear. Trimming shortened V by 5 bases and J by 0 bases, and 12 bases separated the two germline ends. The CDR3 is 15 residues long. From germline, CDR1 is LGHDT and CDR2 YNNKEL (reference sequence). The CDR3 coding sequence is TGTGCCAGCAGCGGAAACGCAGTGAGCACAGATACGCAGTATTTT. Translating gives CASSGNAVSTDTQYF.

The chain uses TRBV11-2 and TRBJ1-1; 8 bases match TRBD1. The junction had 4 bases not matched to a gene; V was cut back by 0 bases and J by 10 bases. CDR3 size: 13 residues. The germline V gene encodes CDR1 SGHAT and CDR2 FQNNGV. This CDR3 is CASSLDRGRGAFF. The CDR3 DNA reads TGTGCCAGCAGCTTAGACAGGGGGCGTGGAGCTTTCTTT.

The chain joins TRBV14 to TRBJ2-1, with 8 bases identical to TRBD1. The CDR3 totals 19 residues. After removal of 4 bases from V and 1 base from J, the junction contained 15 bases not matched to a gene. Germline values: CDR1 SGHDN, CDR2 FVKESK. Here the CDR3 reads CASSLIDRGVFYSYNEQFF. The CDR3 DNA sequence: TGTGCCAGCAGCCTAATAGACAGGGGCGTTTTTTATTCCTACAATGAGCAGTTCTTC.

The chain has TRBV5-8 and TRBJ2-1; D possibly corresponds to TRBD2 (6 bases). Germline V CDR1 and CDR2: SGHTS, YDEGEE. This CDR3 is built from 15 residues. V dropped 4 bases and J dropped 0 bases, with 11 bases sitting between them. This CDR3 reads CASSKSGYSYNEQFF. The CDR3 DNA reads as TGTGCCAGCAGCAAAAGCGGGTACTCCTACAATGAGCAGTTCTTC.

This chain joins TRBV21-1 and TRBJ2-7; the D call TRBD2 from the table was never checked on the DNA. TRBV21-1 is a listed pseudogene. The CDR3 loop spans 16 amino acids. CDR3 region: CASSKASSGRSYEQYF. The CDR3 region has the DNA TGTGCCAGCAGCAAAGCCTCTAGCGGGAGATCCTACGAGCAGTACTTC.

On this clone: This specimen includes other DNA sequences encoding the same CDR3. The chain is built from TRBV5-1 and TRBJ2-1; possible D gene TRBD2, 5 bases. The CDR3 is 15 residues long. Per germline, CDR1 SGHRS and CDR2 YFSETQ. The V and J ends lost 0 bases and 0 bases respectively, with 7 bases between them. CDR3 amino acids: CASSLVGSSYNEQFF. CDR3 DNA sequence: TGCGCCAGCAGCTTGGTGGGGAGCTCCTACAATGAGCAGTTCTTC.

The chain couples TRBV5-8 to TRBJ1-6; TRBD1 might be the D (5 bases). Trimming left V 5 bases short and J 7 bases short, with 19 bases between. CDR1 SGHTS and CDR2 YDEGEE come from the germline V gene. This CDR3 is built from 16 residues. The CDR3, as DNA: TGTGCCAGCAGTCCGTGGCTGGGGCAGGGAAATTCACCCCTCCACTTT. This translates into CASSPWLGQGNSPLHF.

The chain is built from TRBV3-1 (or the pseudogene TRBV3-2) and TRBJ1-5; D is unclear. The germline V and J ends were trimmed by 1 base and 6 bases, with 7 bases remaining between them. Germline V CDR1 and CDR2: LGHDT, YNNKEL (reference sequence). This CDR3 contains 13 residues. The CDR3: CASSQAAGQPQHF. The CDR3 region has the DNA TGTGCCAGCAGCCAAGCCGCCGGTCAGCCCCAGCATTTT.

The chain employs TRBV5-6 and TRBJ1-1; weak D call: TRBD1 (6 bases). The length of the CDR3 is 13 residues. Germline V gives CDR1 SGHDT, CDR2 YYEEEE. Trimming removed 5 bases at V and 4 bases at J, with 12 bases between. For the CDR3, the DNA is TGTGCCAGCAGTCTACAGGGAAGCACTGAAGCTTTCTTT. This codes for CASSLQGSTEAFF.

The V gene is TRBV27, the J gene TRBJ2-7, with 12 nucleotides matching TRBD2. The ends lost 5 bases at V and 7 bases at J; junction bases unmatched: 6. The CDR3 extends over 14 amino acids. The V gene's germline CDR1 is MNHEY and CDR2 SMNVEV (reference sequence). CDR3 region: CASSNPGLAGEQYF. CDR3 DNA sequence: TGTGCCAGCAGTAACCCGGGACTAGCGGGTGAGCAGTACTTC.

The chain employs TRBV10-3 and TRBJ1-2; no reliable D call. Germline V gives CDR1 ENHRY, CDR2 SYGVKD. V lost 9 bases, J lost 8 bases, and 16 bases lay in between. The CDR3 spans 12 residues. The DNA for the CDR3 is TGTGCCATATCAATTGGGATGGGGGGCTACACCTTC. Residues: CAISIGMGGYTF.

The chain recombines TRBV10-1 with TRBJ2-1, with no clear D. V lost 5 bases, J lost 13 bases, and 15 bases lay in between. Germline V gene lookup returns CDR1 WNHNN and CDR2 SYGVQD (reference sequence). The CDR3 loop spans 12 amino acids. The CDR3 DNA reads TGCGCCAGCAGTAAGGACCTAGGCACCCAGTTCTTC. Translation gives CASSKDLGTQFF.

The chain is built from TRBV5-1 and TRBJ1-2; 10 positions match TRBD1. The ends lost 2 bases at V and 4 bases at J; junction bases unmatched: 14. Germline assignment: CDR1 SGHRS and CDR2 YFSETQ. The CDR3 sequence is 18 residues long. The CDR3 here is CASSFGSGTGDFSYGYTF. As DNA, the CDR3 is TGCGCCAGCAGCTTTGGTTCGGGGACAGGGGATTTCTCCTATGGCTACACCTTC.

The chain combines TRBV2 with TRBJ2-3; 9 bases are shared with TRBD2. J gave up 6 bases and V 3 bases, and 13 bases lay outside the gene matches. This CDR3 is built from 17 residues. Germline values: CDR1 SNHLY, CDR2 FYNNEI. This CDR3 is CASSDSRSSGTPDTQYF. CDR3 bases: TGTGCCAGCAGTGATAGTCGGTCTAGCGGGACGCCGGATACGCAGTATTTT. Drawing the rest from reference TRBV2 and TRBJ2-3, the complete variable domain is EPEVTQTPSHQVTQMGQEVILRCVPISNHLYFYWYRQILGQKVEFLVSFYNNEISEKSEIFDDQFSVERPDGSNFTLKIRSTKLEDSAMYFCASSDSRSSGTPDTQYFGPGTRLTVL.

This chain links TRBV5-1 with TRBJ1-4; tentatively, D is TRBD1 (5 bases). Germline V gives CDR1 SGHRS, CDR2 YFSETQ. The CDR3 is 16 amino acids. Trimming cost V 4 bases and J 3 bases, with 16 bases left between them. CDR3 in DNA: TGCGCCAGCAGCCCCGGGGGAAATGCGGCTAATGAAAAACTGTTTTTT. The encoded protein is CASSPGGNAANEKLFF.

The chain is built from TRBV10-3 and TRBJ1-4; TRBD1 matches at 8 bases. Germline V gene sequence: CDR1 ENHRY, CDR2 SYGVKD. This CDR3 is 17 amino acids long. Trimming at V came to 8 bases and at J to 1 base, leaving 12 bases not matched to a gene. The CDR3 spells CAIGDRDRQLTNEKLFF. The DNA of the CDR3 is TGTGCCATCGGAGACCGGGACAGGCAACTAACTAATGAAAAACTGTTTTTT.

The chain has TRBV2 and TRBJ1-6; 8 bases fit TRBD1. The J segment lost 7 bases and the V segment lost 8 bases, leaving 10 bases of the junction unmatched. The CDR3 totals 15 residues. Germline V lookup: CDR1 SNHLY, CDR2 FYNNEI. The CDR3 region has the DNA TGTGCCAGCTCTTCTGGACAGGGAGGGAATTCACCCCTCCACTTT. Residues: CASSSGQGGNSPLHF.

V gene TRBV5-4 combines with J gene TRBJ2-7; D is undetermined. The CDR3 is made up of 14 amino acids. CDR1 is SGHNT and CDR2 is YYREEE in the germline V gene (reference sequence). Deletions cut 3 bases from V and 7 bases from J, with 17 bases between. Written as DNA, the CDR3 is TGTGCCAGCAGCTCCCCTACCTTCGAGAAAGAGCAGTACTTC. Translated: CASSSPTFEKEQYF.

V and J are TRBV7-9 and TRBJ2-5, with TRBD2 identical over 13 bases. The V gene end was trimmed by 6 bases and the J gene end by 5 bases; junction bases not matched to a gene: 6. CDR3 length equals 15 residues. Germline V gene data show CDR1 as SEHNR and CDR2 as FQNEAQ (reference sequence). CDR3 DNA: TGTGCCAGCAGGAGACTAGCGGGAGGAGGGGAGACCCAGTACTTC. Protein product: CASRRLAGGGETQYF.

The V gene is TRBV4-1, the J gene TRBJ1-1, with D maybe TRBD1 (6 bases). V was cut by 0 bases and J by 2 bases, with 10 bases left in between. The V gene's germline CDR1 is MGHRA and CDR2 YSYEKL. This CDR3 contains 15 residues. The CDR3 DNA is TGCGCCAGCAGCCAAGACAGGGGCCGAAACACTGAAGCTTTCTTT. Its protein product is CASSQDRGRNTEAFF.

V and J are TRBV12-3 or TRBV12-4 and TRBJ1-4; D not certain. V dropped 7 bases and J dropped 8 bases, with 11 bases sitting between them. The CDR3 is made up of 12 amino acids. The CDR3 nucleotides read TGTGCCAGCACTCGGGCGGGGGAAAAACTGTTTTTT. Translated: CASTRAGEKLFF.

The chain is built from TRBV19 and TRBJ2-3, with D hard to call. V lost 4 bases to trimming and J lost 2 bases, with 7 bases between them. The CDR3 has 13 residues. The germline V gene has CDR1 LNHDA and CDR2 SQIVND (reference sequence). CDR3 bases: TGTGCCAGTAGTACGGGCTACACAGATACGCAGTATTTT. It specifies CASSTGYTDTQYF. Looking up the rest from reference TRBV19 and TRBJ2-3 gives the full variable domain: DGGITQSPKYLFRKEGQNVTLSCEQNLNHDAMYWYRQDPGQGLRLIYYSQIVNDFQKGDIAEGYSVSREKKESFPLTVTSAQKNPTAFYLCASSTGYTDTQYFGPGTRLTVL.